Shown below are 28 T cell receptor beta chains from a single sample sequenced in a study of CDR3 diversity in severe acne. MiXCR, applied by TCRdb to the PCR reads, yields one record per CDR3 protein. The sample consists of approximately 97,000 distinct CDR3 sequences, 45% to 60% of them appearing once. Sequencing used blood. Every receptor here comes from a male donor with acne.

This clonotype was counted a few times. The J gene is TRBJ1-1, the V gene TRBV27; no firm D call. This CDR3 region has 15 residues. CDR1 and CDR2 from the germline V gene are MNHEY and SMNVEV (reference sequence). Trimming shortened V by 2 bases and J by 0 bases, and 10 bases separated the two germline ends. CDR3 sequence: CASSLGVLMNTEAFF. CDR3 nucleotide sequence: TGTGCCAGCAGTTTAGGGGTGCTCATGAACACTGAAGCTTTCTTT.

This clonotype was recorded at least ten times. The chain couples TRBV10-3 to TRBJ2-1; 10 bases are shared with TRBD2. V was clipped by 0 bases and J by 3 bases; unmatched bases: 8. The CDR3 loop spans 18 amino acids. Germline CDR1 reads ENHRY; CDR2 reads SYGVKD. The CDR3 sequence: CAISESVSGRVFYNEQFF. CDR3 in DNA: TGTGCCATCAGTGAGTCAGTGAGCGGGAGGGTATTCTACAATGAGCAGTTCTTC.

This clonotype was counted a single time. One end of the junction fails to match germline, which may point to a read error. The V and J genes are TRBV25-1 and TRBJ1-2; D call uncertain. In germline, CDR1 is MGHDK, CDR2 SYGVNS. The CDR3 runs to 11 residues. CDR3 residues: CASGEGGGYTF. In nucleotides, the CDR3 is TGTGCCAGCGGTGAAGGAGGGGGCTACACCTTC.

The chain uses TRBV20-1 and TRBJ1-1; D unresolved. Trimming left V 0 bases short and J 0 bases short, with 11 bases between. CDR3 length: 15 amino acids. Looked up from germline, CDR1 is DFQATT and CDR2 is SNEGSKA (reference sequence). Written as DNA, the CDR3 is TGCAGTGCTAGAGATTTGGCAGCCCTGAACACTGAAGCTTTCTTT. It encodes CSARDLAALNTEAFF.

This clonotype appeared a few times. This chain connects TRBV10-2 to TRBJ1-5; 7 nucleotides agree with TRBD1. With V trimmed by 4 bases and J by 5 bases, 14 bases remained unmatched. There are 17 residues in the CDR3. CDR1 is WSHSY, CDR2 SAAADI, per germline. For the CDR3, the DNA is TGCGCCAGCAGTGTAAGAACGGGACAGATAAAGGATCAGCCCCAGCATTTT. As protein: CASSVRTGQIKDQPQHF.

The chain couples TRBV29-1 to TRBJ2-7, with D hard to call. The CDR3 has 12 amino acids. The germline V and J ends were trimmed by 2 bases and 1 base, with 6 bases remaining between them. The germline V gene has CDR1 SQVTM and CDR2 ANQGSEA. The DNA of the CDR3 is TGCAGCGTTGAAATCAGTTCCTACGAGCAGTACTTC. Protein sequence: CSVEISSYEQYF.

This clonotype was counted a single time. The chain combines TRBV5-1 with TRBJ2-7; D possibly matches TRBD1 or TRBD2 (5 bases each). Germline V gives CDR1 SGHRS, CDR2 YFSETQ. Between the trimmed V and J ends, which lost 0 bases and 5 bases, there was a span of 12 bases. This CDR3 spans 14 amino acids. The CDR3 protein is CASSLAPRDHEQYF. The CDR3 DNA reads as TGCGCCAGCAGCTTGGCCCCCAGGGACCACGAGCAGTACTTC.

In this sample, this clonotype turned up many times. The rearrangement uses TRBV2 and TRBJ2-2, with 10 bases aligning to TRBD1. Germline V gives CDR1 SNHLY, CDR2 FYNNEI. CDR3 length: 13 amino acids. The ends lost 7 bases at V and 7 bases at J; junction bases unmatched: 3. For the CDR3, the DNA is TGTGCCAGCAATGGACAGGGGGACGGGGAGCTGTTTTTT. Protein product: CASNGQGDGELFF.

This clonotype was recorded a few times. The V gene is TRBV10-3, the J gene TRBJ2-6; D possibly corresponds to TRBD1 (5 bases). CDR3 length: 13 residues. Germline lookup yields CDR1 ENHRY and CDR2 SYGVKD. The V end was cut by 10 bases, the J end by 4 bases, with 11 bases between. The DNA of the CDR3 is TGTGCCAGCAGACGGACAGGGGCCAACGTCCTGACTTTC. Protein: CASRRTGANVLTF.

The chain combines TRBV15 with TRBJ1-5; D is ambiguous. The V gene lost 0 bases and the J gene lost 4 bases, with 4 bases spanning the gap. The length of the CDR3 is 13 residues. Germline V gene sequence: CDR1 LNHNV, CDR2 YYDKDF (reference sequence). Here the CDR3 DNA reads TGTGCCACCAGCAGAGACAGAAATCAGCCCCAGCATTTT. The encoded protein is CATSRDRNQPQHF.

The chain employs TRBV2 and TRBJ1-6; tentatively, D is TRBD1 (6 bases). With 6 bases removed from V and 5 bases from J, the gap between germline ends came to 8 bases. CDR1 is SNHLY and CDR2 is FYNNEI in the germline V gene. This CDR3 spans 13 amino acids. Here the CDR3 DNA reads TGTGCCAGCAGGGGACATGATAATTCACCCCTCCACTTT. Translated: CASRGHDNSPLHF. The entire variable domain, with the rest obtained from reference TRBV2 and TRBJ1-6, is as follows: EPEVTQTPSHQVTQMGQEVILRCVPISNHLYFYWYRQILGQKVEFLVSFYNNEISEKSEIFDDQFSVERPDGSNFTLKIRSTKLEDSAMYFCASRGHDNSPLHFGNGTRLTVT.

In its sample, this clonotype was seen a few times. This chain uses TRBV7-8 with TRBJ2-7, with 7 bases lining up with TRBD1. Germline V gives CDR1 SGHVS, CDR2 FQNEAQ. V lost 5 bases, J lost 5 bases, and 3 bases stayed unmatched. CDR3 size: 12 residues. CDR3 sequence reads: CASSGTDNEQYF. The CDR3 region has the DNA TGTGCCAGCAGCGGGACAGACAACGAGCAGTACTTC. Together with reference TRBV7-8 and TRBJ2-7, the CDR3 gives the full variable domain: GAGVSQSPRYKVAKRGQDVALRCDPISGHVSLFWYQQALGQGPEFLTYFQNEAQLDKSGLPSDRFFAERPEGSVSTLKIQRTQQEDSAVYLCASSGTDNEQYFGPGTRLTVT.

The sample holds many counts of this clonotype. V and J are TRBV6-2 or TRBV6-3 and TRBJ2-1, with 14 bases lining up with TRBD2. The CDR3 contains 15 residues. Germline V lookup: CDR1 MNHEY, CDR2 SVGEGT. V trimming: 6 bases; J trimming: 7 bases; junction bases outside the gene matches: 5. The CDR3 bases are TGTGCCAGCAGCAGGGGACTAGCGGGAGAGAATGAGCAGTTCTTC. Its protein product is CASSRGLAGENEQFF.

This clonotype showed up just a few times. The rearrangement links TRBV5-1 to TRBJ1-1, with 11 bases identical to TRBD1. J gave up 5 bases and V 4 bases, and 7 bases lay outside the gene matches. The germline V gene has CDR1 SGHRS and CDR2 YFSETQ. This CDR3 has 15 amino acids. The DNA of the CDR3 is TGCGCCAGCAGCGGAGGACAGGGGGCGGAAACTGAAGCTTTCTTT. This sequence encodes CASSGGQGAETEAFF. The whole variable domain, filled in from reference TRBV5-1 and TRBJ1-1, reads KAGVTQTPRYLIKTRGQQVTLSCSPISGHRSVSWYQQTPGQGLQFLFEYFSETQRNKGNFPGRFSGRQFSNSRSEMNVSTLELGDSALYLCASSGGQGAETEAFFGQGTRLTVV.

This clonotype was counted a few times. The chain joins TRBV5-4 to TRBJ2-1; D is possibly TRBD2 (6 bases). The germline V and J ends were trimmed by 4 bases and 2 bases, with 16 bases remaining between them. There are 16 residues in the CDR3. CDR1 and CDR2 (germline): SGHNT, YYREEE (reference sequence). The CDR3 is CASSPSGAGAYNEQFF. The CDR3, as DNA: TGTGCCAGCAGCCCCTCGGGAGCGGGTGCCTACAATGAGCAGTTCTTC.

Only one count was recorded for this clonotype. The V and J genes are TRBV24-1 and TRBJ1-2; 11 bases match TRBD1. The length of the CDR3 is 11 residues. V dropped 10 bases and J dropped 8; count of bases not matched to a gene: 2. The germline CDR1 and CDR2 sequences are KGHDR and SFDVKD. The CDR3 nucleotides are TGTGCCACTAGGACAGGGGGCGGCTACACCTTC. Residues: CATRTGGGYTF.

The chain employs TRBV4-1 and TRBJ2-7; 11 nucleotides match TRBD2. CDR3 length: 15 residues. V was clipped by 1 base and J by 7 bases; unmatched bases: 6. CDR1 and CDR2 (germline): MGHRA, YSYEKL. The CDR3 bases are TGCGCCAGCAGCCAAGCCCTCGGACTAGCGGGTGAGCAGTACTTC. Translation: CASSQALGLAGEQYF.

The chain employs TRBV20-1 and TRBJ2-7; TRBD2 aligns across 10 bases. Germline V gene sequence: CDR1 DFQATT, CDR2 SNEGSKA (reference sequence). The CDR3 extends over 18 amino acids. Trimming removed 1 base from V and 4 bases from J; junction bases left unmatched: 16. The CDR3, as DNA: TGCAGTGCTAGAGGTTCCCAAACTAGCGGGATGGGCGTATACGAGCAGTACTTC. Translating it yields CSARGSQTSGMGVYEQYF.

Turning to this clonotype: A much larger clone is a single base away; this may be a read error. The chain couples TRBV7-9 to TRBJ1-1; tentative D call: TRBD1 (5 bases). The V and J ends lost 7 bases and 10 bases respectively, with 19 bases between them. The V gene's germline CDR1 is SEHNR and CDR2 FQNEAQ (reference sequence). The CDR3 is 13 amino acids. CDR3 nucleotide sequence: TGTGCCAGCACTCCAGGGAGTTCCCTTGGAGCTTTCTTT. As protein: CASTPGSSLGAFF.

About this clonotype itself: This could be a read error, since a much larger clone is one nucleotide away. Since the CDR3 does not end with the conserved phenylalanine or tryptophan, this likely comes from a read error. The CDR3 nucleotides read TGTGCCAGCAGAGGGACAGCCCAAGAGACCCAGTACTCC. It specifies CASRGTAQETQYS. The rearrangement uses TRBV6-2 or TRBV6-3 and TRBJ2-5, with 7 bases lining up with TRBD1. CDR3 length: 13 amino acids. Germline V gives CDR1 MNHEY, CDR2 SVGEGT. J was trimmed by 1 base and V by 6 bases; bases with no gene match: 2.

This clonotype was detected many times. CDR3 in DNA: TGTGCCACCAGTGATTCTACGAACACTGAAGCTTTCTTT. Translated: CATSDSTNTEAFF. The chain carries TRBV24-1 and TRBJ1-1; no reliable D call. Trimming took off 2 bases at V and 1 base at J, with 4 bases between the two ends. The CDR3 sequence is 13 residues long. Germline V lookup: CDR1 KGHDR, CDR2 SFDVKD.

As for this clonotype: Possible read error: a much larger clone is one base away. The chain joins TRBV5-8 to TRBJ2-1, with 13 positions matching TRBD2. Germline-derived CDR1 and CDR2 are SGHTS and YDEGEE. The CDR3 sequence is 15 residues long. The CDR3: CACSYGTSGKNEQFF. CDR3 nucleotide sequence: TGTGCCTGCAGTTATGGGACTAGCGGGAAGAATGAGCAGTTCTTC.

This clonotype was observed a few times. A much larger clone differs by one base, so this may be a read error. This chain joins TRBV15 and TRBJ2-1; 7 bases fit TRBD1. This CDR3 spans 20 amino acids. With V trimmed by 0 bases and J by 9 bases, 23 bases remained unmatched. Germline V gives CDR1 LNHNV, CDR2 YYDKDF (reference sequence). The CDR3 bases are TGTGCCACCAGCAGAGACCCCGGGACAGTAAGCCCTTCTGTGTGGGTTGAGCAGTTCTTC. It codes for CATSRDPGTVSPSVWVEQFF. Full variable domain (rest looked up from reference TRBV15 and TRBJ2-1): DAMVIQNPRYQVTQFGKPVTLSCSQTLNHNVMYWYQQKSSQAPKLLFHYYDKDFNNEADTPDNFQSRRPNTSFCFLDIRSPGLGDTAMYLCATSRDPGTVSPSVWVEQFFGPGTRLTVL.

This clonotype was picked up many times. The chain links TRBV29-1 to TRBJ2-4; D remains ambiguous. The CDR3 covers 16 residues. V shed 7 bases and J shed 0 bases, with 19 bases lying between them. The germline V gene has CDR1 SQVTM and CDR2 ANQGSEA. This CDR3 reads CSEHYQSLLAKNIQYF. As DNA, the CDR3 is TGCAGCGAACATTACCAGAGCTTACTAGCCAAAAACATTCAGTACTTC.

For this clonotype: This sequence may be a read error, since a much larger clone differs from it by one base. The genes are TRBV20-1 and TRBJ1-5; D is perhaps TRBD1 (5 bases). Germline assignment: CDR1 DFQATT and CDR2 SNEGSKA (reference sequence). This CDR3 region has 16 residues. CDR3 protein: CGARLLAGTSDGPQHF. CDR3 nucleotide sequence: TGCGGTGCTCGACTACTCGCCGGGACCTCCGACGGGCCCCAGCATTTT.

This clonotype was counted at least ten times. The chain recombines TRBV7-3 with TRBJ2-3, with 9 bases that match TRBD2. The ends lost 6 bases at V and 6 bases at J; junction bases unmatched: 4. Germline values: CDR1 SGHTA, CDR2 FQGTGA. The CDR3 has 13 residues. CDR3 sequence (DNA): TGTGCCAGCAGAGGCGGGGGGGAGGATACGCAGTATTTT. It yields the protein CASRGGGEDTQYF. Based on the CDR3 plus reference TRBV7-3 and TRBJ2-3, the full variable domain is GAGVSQTPSNKVTEKGKYVELRCDPISGHTALYWYRQSLGQGPEFLIYFQGTGAADDSGLPNDRFFAVRPEGSVSTLKIQRTERGDSAVYLCASRGGGEDTQYFGPGTRLTVL.

This clonotype was recorded a few times. This rearrangement joins TRBV2 to TRBJ2-7, with D perhaps being TRBD1 or TRBD2 (5 bases each). Trimming cost V 4 bases and J 3 bases, with 13 bases left between them. Per the germline V gene, CDR1 is SNHLY and CDR2 is FYNNEI. The CDR3 spans 14 residues. In nucleotides, the CDR3 is TGTGCCAGCAGTGGCCGGGACCCGTTCTACGAGCAGTACTTC. Translation: CASSGRDPFYEQYF.

This clonotype came up a few times. The rearrangement joins TRBV20-1 to TRBJ2-1; 9 nucleotides align to TRBD1. The CDR3 consists of 16 residues. From germline, CDR1 is DFQATT and CDR2 SNEGSKA (reference sequence). V was clipped by 3 bases and J by 8 bases; unmatched bases: 14. The CDR3 protein is CSARDRGLIRVDEQFF. The DNA for the CDR3 is TGCAGTGCTAGGGACAGGGGATTAATCAGGGTGGATGAGCAGTTCTTC.